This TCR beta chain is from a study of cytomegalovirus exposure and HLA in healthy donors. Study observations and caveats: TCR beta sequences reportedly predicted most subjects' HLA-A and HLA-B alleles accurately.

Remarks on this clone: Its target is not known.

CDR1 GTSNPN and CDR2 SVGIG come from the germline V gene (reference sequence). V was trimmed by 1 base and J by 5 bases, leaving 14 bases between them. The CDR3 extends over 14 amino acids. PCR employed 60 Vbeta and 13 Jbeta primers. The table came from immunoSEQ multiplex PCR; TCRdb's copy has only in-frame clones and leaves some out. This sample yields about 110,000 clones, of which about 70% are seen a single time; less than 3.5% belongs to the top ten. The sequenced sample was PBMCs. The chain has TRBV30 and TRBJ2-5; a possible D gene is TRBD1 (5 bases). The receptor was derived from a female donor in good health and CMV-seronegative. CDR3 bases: TGTGCCTGGAGTGGCAGGGTCGGCTCCGAGACCCAGTACTTC. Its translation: CAWSGRVGSETQYF.